This T cell receptor beta chain was recorded in a study of T-cell reconstitution after alpha-beta-depleted transplantation in children. Regarding the study as a whole: Several hundred rapidly expanded clones from non-depleted graft cells reportedly supplied alpha-beta T cells about two months post-transplant. One year post-transplant, T-cell counts and diversity were largely derived from T cells produced anew. Several patients had high TCRbeta diversity at day 60; it came from surviving recipient T cells and thymic progenitors.

The V and J ends lost 4 bases and 2 bases respectively, with 12 bases between them. CDR3 length equals 15 residues. The V gene's germline CDR1 is SGHRS and CDR2 YFSETQ. Unique molecular identifiers were incorporated when the TCRbeta library was constructed. From the PCR reads, TCRdb called clonotypes with MiXCR, one entry per CDR3 protein. The sample includes hundreds of thousands of distinct CDR3 sequences, roughly 18% seen only once; the top ten take about 41%. On this clonotype itself: The antigen remains undetermined.

The TCR was taken from a male patient between 2 and 15 years old who had a stem cell transplant for acute lymphoblastic leukemia, so the T cells may come from the graft donor. V gene TRBV5-1 combines with J gene TRBJ1-4; D is ambiguous. The sample consisted of PBMCs, mostly from graft donor cells, taken 360 days after TCRalphabeta/CD19-depleted stem cell transplant. Written as DNA, the CDR3 is TGCGCCAGCAGCCCAGCTCAAAGGACTAATGAAAAACTGTTTTTT. Its translation is CASSPAQRTNEKLFF.